This TCR beta chain was sequenced in a study of T cell responses to AZD1222 COVID-19 vaccine. General study points: After two AZD1222 doses, spike-specific TCR breadth and depth rose versus day 0. Baseline seropositivity characterized only a handful of AZD1222 recipients. Sampling captured repertoires only after the peak T cell response. Donor demographics were predominantly white British with a female majority; clonal diversity may be underestimated.

TCRdb's table, derived via immunoSEQ multiplex PCR, lists solely in-frame clones and lacks some. Of 100,000 to 150,000 clones in the sample, around 90% were seen once. The V end lost 2 bases, the J end lost 7 bases, and 14 bases lay between the germline ends. Germline values: CDR1 LNHNV, CDR2 YYDKDF (reference sequence). The CDR3 extends over 15 amino acids. As regards this clone: The target antigen is unknown.

The chain couples TRBV15 to TRBJ1-4, with D unresolved. Material: peripheral blood, obtained on day 0 of AZD1222 vaccination. The origin of this receptor is an adult in good health. CDR3 amino acids: CATSRSLDPREKLFF. DNA of the CDR3: TGTGCCACCAGCAGAAGCCTGGATCCCCGTGAAAAACTGTTTTTT.